Listed below are T cell receptor beta chains from one sample, sequenced in a study of graft-versus-host responses after intestinal transplantation. Sequencing used immunoSEQ multiplex PCR; TCRdb keeps in-frame clones, though not all of them. The sample holds about 73,000 clones; around 89% are singletons and the top ten take 4% to 5%. Their antigens are not known. The sequencing here drew on unstimulated CD8+ T cells sorted from spleen or lymph node cells, taken before transplant. The receptors here all came from a human donor who was the organ donor for an intestinal transplant. The CDR3 runs from the conserved cysteine through the conserved F or W. D genes are given only for firm matches. Clone size, where shown, is once, few, many, or a class for clones that have expanded.

v_call	d_call	clone_size	j_call	cdr3_aa	cdr3_nt
TRBV5-8	NA	once	TRBJ1-1	CASSPSAGDTEAFF	TGTGCCAGCAGTCCCTCCGCGGGGGACACTGAAGCTTTCTTT
TRBV14	TRBD2	NA	TRBJ2-3	CASRPGGGATDTQYF	TGTGCCAGCAGGCCGGGCGGGGGGGCTACAGATACGCAGTATTTT
TRBV6-5	TRBD1	few	TRBJ1-5	CASSPTGTGGTPQHF	TGTGCCAGCAGCCCGACCGGGACAGGGGGGACCCCCCAGCATTTT
TRBV4-1	NA	NA	TRBJ1-2	CASSQDGTGGNYGYTF	TGCGCCAGCAGCCAAGATGGGACGGGGGGGAATTATGGCTACACCTTC
TRBV4-1	NA	NA	TRBJ1-5	CASSPGPAGPQHF	TGCGCCAGCAGCCCAGGACCCGCGGGGCCCCAGCATTTT
TRBV4-1	TRBD2	NA	TRBJ2-3	CASSQGTSLTDTQYF	TGCGCCAGCAGCCAAGGGACTAGCCTAACAGATACGCAGTATTTT
TRBV4-1	NA	NA	TRBJ1-1	CASSQDISMNTEAFF	TGCGCCAGCAGCCAAGATATCAGTATGAACACTGAAGCTTTCTTT
TRBV28	NA	NA	TRBJ1-2	CASSLPGGPFGYTF	TGTGCCAGCAGTTTACCCGGGGGGCCTTTTGGCTACACCTTC
TRBV4-2	TRBD1	once	TRBJ1-1	CASSQGTGLNTEAFF	TGTGCCAGCAGCCAAGGGACAGGTCTGAACACTGAAGCTTTCTTT
TRBV4-3	TRBD2	NA	TRBJ2-3	CASSPPASGGADTQYF	TGCGCCAGCAGCCCCCCGGCTAGCGGGGGCGCAGATACGCAGTATTTT
TRBV7-6	NA	NA	TRBJ2-1	CASSLDPILGPLDICEQFF	TGTGCCAGCAGCTTAGACCCCATCTTGGGGCCGTTGGACATATGTGAGCAGTTCTTC
TRBV5-8	TRBD1	NA	TRBJ1-6	CASSSRDRGGWNSPLHF	TGTGCCAGCAGCTCCCGGGACAGGGGGGGATGGAATTCACCCCTCCACTTT
TRBV27	TRBD2	NA	TRBJ2-1	CASSVTSGGNEQFF	TGTGCCAGCAGTGTGACTAGCGGGGGTAATGAGCAGTTCTTC
TRBV28	NA	once	TRBJ2-1	CASSLWRQSYNEQFF	TGTGCCAGCAGTTTGTGGAGACAGTCATACAATGAGCAGTTCTTC
TRBV6-6	TRBD1	NA	TRBJ1-6	CASSGTGVMNSPLHF	TGTGCCAGCAGTGGGACAGGGGTCATGAATTCACCCCTCCACTTT
TRBV9	NA	once	TRBJ1-1	CASSLGLQGNPEAFF	TGTGCCAGCAGCTTAGGCCTACAGGGTAACCCTGAAGCTTTCTTT
TRBV6-6	TRBD1	NA	TRBJ1-1	CASSTRDRADTEAFF	TGTGCCAGCAGTACCAGGGACAGGGCGGACACTGAAGCTTTCTTT
TRBV5-1	NA	NA	TRBJ2-1	CASTPDRFRDNEQFF	TGCGCCAGCACGCCCGACAGGTTCCGCGACAATGAGCAGTTCTTC
TRBV6-5	NA	NA	TRBJ1-1	CASSLRPGRGSEAFF	TGTGCCAGCAGTCTACGGCCGGGTCGGGGATCTGAAGCTTTCTTT
TRBV6-1	NA	NA	TRBJ1-2	CASSERGSYGYTF	TGTGCCAGCAGTGAACGAGGGTCGTATGGCTACACCTTC